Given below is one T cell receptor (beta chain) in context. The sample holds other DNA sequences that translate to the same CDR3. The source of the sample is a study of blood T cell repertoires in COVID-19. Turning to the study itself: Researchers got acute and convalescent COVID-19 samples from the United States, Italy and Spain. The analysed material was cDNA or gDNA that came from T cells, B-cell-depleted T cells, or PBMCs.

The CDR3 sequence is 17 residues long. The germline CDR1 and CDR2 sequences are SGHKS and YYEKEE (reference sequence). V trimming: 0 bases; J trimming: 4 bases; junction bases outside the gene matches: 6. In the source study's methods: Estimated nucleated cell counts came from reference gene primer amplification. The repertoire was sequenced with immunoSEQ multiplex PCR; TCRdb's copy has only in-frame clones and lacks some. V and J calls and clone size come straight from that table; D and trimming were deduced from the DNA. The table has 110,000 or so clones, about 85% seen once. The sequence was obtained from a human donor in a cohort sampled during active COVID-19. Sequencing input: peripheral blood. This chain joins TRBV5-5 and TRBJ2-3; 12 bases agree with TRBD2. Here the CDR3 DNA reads TGTGCCAGCAGCTTGGGGCTAGCGGGGGGGCGGGCAGATACGCAGTATTTT. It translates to CASSLGLAGGRADTQYF.